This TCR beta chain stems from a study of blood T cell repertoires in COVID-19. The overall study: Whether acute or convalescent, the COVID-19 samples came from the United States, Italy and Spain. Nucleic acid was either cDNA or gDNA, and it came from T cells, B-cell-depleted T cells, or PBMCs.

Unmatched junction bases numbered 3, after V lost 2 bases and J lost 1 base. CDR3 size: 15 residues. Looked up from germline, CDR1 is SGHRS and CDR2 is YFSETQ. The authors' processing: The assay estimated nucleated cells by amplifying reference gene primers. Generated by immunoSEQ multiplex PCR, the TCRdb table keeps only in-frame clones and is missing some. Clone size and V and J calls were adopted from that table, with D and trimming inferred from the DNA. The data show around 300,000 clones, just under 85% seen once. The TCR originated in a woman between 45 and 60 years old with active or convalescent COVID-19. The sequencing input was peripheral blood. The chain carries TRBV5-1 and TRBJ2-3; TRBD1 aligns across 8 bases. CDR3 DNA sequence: TGCGCCAGCAGCTTCGGGGGACAGGGCACAGATACGCAGTATTTT. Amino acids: CASSFGGQGTDTQYF.